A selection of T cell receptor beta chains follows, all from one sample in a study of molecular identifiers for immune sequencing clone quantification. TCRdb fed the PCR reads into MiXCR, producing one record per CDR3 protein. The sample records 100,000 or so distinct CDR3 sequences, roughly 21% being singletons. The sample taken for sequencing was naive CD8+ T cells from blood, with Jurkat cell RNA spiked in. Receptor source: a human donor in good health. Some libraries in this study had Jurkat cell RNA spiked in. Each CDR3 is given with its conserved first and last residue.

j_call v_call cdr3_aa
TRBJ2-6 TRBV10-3 CAISQGGDSGANVLTF
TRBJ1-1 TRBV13 CASSSAASTEAFF
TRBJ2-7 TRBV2 CASREGGDPYEQYF
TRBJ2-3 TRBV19 CASSMVGTGEDTQYF
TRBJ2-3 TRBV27 CASSLLAEDRDTQYF
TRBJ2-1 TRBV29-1 CSVMRPSSYNEQFF
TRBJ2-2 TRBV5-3 CASNGPDNTGKLFF
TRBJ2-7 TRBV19 CASSVGWGYEQYF
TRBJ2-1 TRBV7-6 CASSPREREQFF
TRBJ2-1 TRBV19 CASSTGGTYNEQFF
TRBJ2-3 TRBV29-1 CSVEDAACINPRGDSQYF
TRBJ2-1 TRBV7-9 CASSLERTRRNNEQFF
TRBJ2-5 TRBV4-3 CASSQPGETQYF
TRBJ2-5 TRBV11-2 CASSLWDYEGETQYF
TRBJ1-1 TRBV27 CASSITGTGIGAFF
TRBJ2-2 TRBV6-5 CASSSGTSESGELFF
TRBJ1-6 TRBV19 CAGNQGTNSPLHF
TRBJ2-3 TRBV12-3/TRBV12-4 CASSYTSLLGTDTQYF